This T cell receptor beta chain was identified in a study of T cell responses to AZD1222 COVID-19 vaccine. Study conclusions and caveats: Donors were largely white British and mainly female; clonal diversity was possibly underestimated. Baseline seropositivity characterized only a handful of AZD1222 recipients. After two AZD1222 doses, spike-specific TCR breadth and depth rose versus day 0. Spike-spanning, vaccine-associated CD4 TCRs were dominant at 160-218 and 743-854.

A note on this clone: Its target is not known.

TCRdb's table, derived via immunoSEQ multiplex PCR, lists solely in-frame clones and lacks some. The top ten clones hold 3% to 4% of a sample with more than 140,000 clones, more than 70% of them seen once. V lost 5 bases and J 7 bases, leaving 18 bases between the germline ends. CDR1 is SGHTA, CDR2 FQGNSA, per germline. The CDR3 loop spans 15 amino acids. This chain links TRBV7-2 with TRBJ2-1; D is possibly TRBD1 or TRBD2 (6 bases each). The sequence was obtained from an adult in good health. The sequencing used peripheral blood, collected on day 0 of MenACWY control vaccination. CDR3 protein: CASSPGWGAGNEQFF. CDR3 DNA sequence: TGTGCCAGCAGCCCCGGATGGGGGGCGGGTAATGAGCAGTTCTTC.